The next 6 T cell receptor beta chains were all read from a single sample in a study of blood T cell repertoires in COVID-19 (dated by TCRdb to the early 2020s). The library was obtained by the immunoSEQ multiplex PCR assay. In TCRdb, the immuneACCESS table is reduced to in-frame sequences with V and J assigned. These tables do not hold every clone; where another copy was compared, an unresolved V gene accounts for under half, and the others remain unexplained. This sample is represented by approximately 180,000 clones; 87% of them were singletons. The ten most abundant clones make up around a fifth of the sample. The sample was peripheral blood. The receptors were gathered from a man aged 60 to 69 with active or convalescent COVID-19.

The rearrangement uses TRBV5-1 and TRBJ1-5; D uncertain. There are 14 residues in the CDR3. V was cut by 7 bases and J by 0 bases, with 11 bases left in between. Germline-derived CDR1 and CDR2 are SGHRS and YFSETQ. The CDR3 is CASSPGNSNQPQHF. The CDR3 DNA follows: TGCGCCAGCTCCCCCGGGAATAGCAATCAGCCCCAGCATTTT. Drawing the rest from reference TRBV5-1 and TRBJ1-5, the complete variable domain is KAGVTQTPRYLIKTRGQQVTLSCSPISGHRSVSWYQQTPGQGLQFLFEYFSETQRNKGNFPGRFSGRQFSNSRSEMNVSTLELGDSALYLCASSPGNSNQPQHFGDGTRLSIL.

This chain links TRBV5-1 with TRBJ1-4, with 10 bases that match TRBD1. Per germline, CDR1 SGHRS and CDR2 YFSETQ. Trimming took 4 bases from V and 5 from J; bases not matched to a gene: 11. The CDR3 is 17 residues long. CDR3 region: CASSRFVPGQGNEKLFF. CDR3 nucleotide sequence: TGCGCCAGCAGCCGGTTCGTCCCGGGACAGGGGAATGAAAAACTGTTTTTT.

This clone appeared a single time. The chain employs TRBV18 and TRBJ2-7, with TRBD1 identical over 7 bases. The CDR3 consists of 15 residues. CDR1 and CDR2 from the germline V gene are KGHSH and LQKENI. Unmatched junction bases numbered 6, after V lost 4 bases and J lost 0 bases. The CDR3 DNA is TGTGCCAGCTCACAGACAGGGCCGCCCTCCTACGAGCAGTACTTC. Translation gives CASSQTGPPSYEQYF.

This chain links TRBV2 with TRBJ1-1, with TRBD1 matching 9 bases. CDR1 is SNHLY and CDR2 is FYNNEI in the germline V gene. The CDR3 runs to 14 residues. The V segment lost 4 bases and the J segment 5 bases; nucleotides outside the gene matches: 5. CDR3 nucleotide sequence: TGTGCCAGCAGTGGTCGGACAGGGGAGACTGAAGCTTTCTTT. This gives the protein CASSGRTGETEAFF.

V and J are TRBV19 and TRBJ2-5; 8 nucleotides agree with TRBD1. Trimming at V came to 5 bases and at J to 4 bases, leaving 6 bases not matched to a gene. The CDR3 sequence is 14 residues long. In germline, CDR1 is LNHDA, CDR2 SQIVND (reference sequence). The CDR3 coding sequence is TGTGCCAGTAGTGGACAGGGAAGGAGAGAGACCCAGTACTTC. Translation: CASSGQGRRETQYF.

V usage is TRBV6-5 and J usage is TRBJ1-5; perhaps TRBD1 as D (5 bases). The CDR3 has 11 residues. CDR1 and CDR2 (germline): MNHEY, SVGAGI. Deletions cut 7 bases from V and 11 bases from J, with 12 bases between. The CDR3 sequence is CASMGGRAQHF. CDR3 DNA sequence: TGTGCCAGCATGGGGGGAAGGGCCCAGCATTTT.